This T cell receptor beta chain appears in the sequencing data of a study of blood T cell repertoires in COVID-19. At the level of the study: PBMCs, B-cell-depleted T cells, or T cells were the source of the cDNA or gDNA that made up the material.

Under the authors' procedure: Estimates of nucleated cell counts were drawn from the amplification of reference gene primers. Profiled with immunoSEQ multiplex PCR; TCRdb holds only in-frame clones, not every one. That table furnishes V, J and clone size, whereas the DNA furnished D and trimming. Here the sample spans 250,000 to 300,000 clones, 90% being singletons. This clone was seen only once. The specimen sequenced was peripheral blood. The TCR originated in a woman aged 60-70 years with COVID-19, enrolled during active disease.

The CDR3 coding sequence is TGTGCCAGCAGTTTAAGACAGGGGAATTCACCCCTCCACTTT. Protein sequence: CASSLRQGNSPLHF. The chain uses TRBV27 and TRBJ1-6; 8 bases match TRBD1. The germline V gene has CDR1 MNHEY and CDR2 SMNVEV (reference sequence). The CDR3 is 14 amino acids. Losses at the gene ends were 2 bases for V and 7 bases for J; bases not matched to a gene: 1.